This T cell receptor beta chain was sequenced for a study of OX40 agonist ivuxolimab in advanced cancers. Looking at the study overall: Patients were dosed with the agonistic anti-OX40 (CD134) antibody ivuxolimab. General study results and limits: Compared with CD4+, CD8+ T cells on average had more expanded clones.

This CDR3 contains 16 residues. In germline, CDR1 is SGHDN, CDR2 FVKESK. V was pared by 3 bases and J by 5 bases, with 18 bases between. As concerns this clone: The target antigen is unknown.

Sequenced by immunoSEQ multiplex PCR; TCRdb stores in-frame clones only, minus some. Here the sample spans some 100,000 clones, roughly 94% being singletons. Collection of blood occurred at baseline, at cycle 4 day 1, and at cycle 7 day 1. The sample consisted of CD4+ or CD8+ T cells sorted from blood, taken in a trial of the OX40 agonist ivuxolimab. The receptor was derived from an adult with an advanced solid tumor such as melanoma, head and neck, liver or kidney cancer. This sequence joins TRBV14 and TRBJ2-3, with a tentative D call TRBD2 (7 bases). The CDR3 reads CASSHRWGGRGDTQYF. The CDR3 bases are TGTGCCAGCAGCCACCGTTGGGGGGGCCGGGGAGATACGCAGTATTTT.